The next 22 T cell receptor beta chains were all read from a single sample in a study of T cells after yellow fever vaccination. Using its own MiXCR run on the 5' RACE reads, TCRdb lists one record per CDR3 protein. There are about 260,000 distinct CDR3 sequences in the sample; about 5.2% occur only once, and around 3.5% lies in the top ten. The sample consisted of CD4+ T cells sorted from PBMCs, taken on the day of the yellow fever booster vaccination. Every receptor here comes from a man younger than 35 who received the YFV17D yellow fever vaccine.

This chain joins TRBV6-5 and TRBJ2-7, with 7 bases identical to TRBD1. The length of the CDR3 is 14 residues. The J segment lost 2 bases and the V segment lost 0 bases, leaving 1 base of the junction unmatched. Germline CDR1 is MNHEY and CDR2 is SVGAGI. The CDR3 DNA sequence: TGTGCCAGCAGTTACTCTGGGACAGCCTACGAGCAGTACTTC. This encodes CASSYSGTAYEQYF.

This clonotype was picked up a small number of times. This could be a read error, since a much larger clone is one nucleotide away. This chain joins TRBV5-4 and TRBJ2-1, with 8 bases that match TRBD2. V trimming: 5 bases; J trimming: 0 bases; junction bases outside the gene matches: 4. CDR3 size: 15 residues. The germline CDR1 and CDR2 sequences are SGHNT and YYREEE (reference sequence). CDR3 bases: TGTGCCAGCAGAATAGCGGGGAGCTCCTACAATGAGCAGTTCTTC. Its translation: CASRIAGSSYNEQFF.

The sample holds many counts of this clonotype. This chain connects TRBV4-1 to TRBJ1-1; no clear D gene. Germline-derived CDR1 and CDR2 are MGHRA and YSYEKL. The CDR3 length is 15 residues. V was shortened by 0 bases and J by 1 base, with 9 bases between the two germline ends. The CDR3 reads CASSQDKQSNTEAFF. CDR3 in DNA: TGCGCCAGCAGCCAAGATAAACAGTCGAACACTGAAGCTTTCTTT.

The table lists this clonotype with many counts. The CDR3 region is CSARVQEPFGYTF. In DNA, the CDR3 is TGCAGCGCCCGAGTCCAGGAACCCTTTGGCTACACCTTC. V usage is TRBV29-1 and J usage is TRBJ1-2; the D is unclear. Germline V gives CDR1 SQVTM, CDR2 ANQGSEA. The CDR3 sequence is 13 residues long. Trimming pared 7 bases from V and 7 bases from J, leaving 19 bases between.

The table lists this clonotype with a few counts. The rearrangement links TRBV5-1 to TRBJ2-3; D gene uncertain. Germline values: CDR1 SGHRS, CDR2 YFSETQ. The CDR3 length is 18 residues. Trimming pared 0 bases from V and 2 bases from J, leaving 19 bases between. CDR3 sequence reads: CASSLVAAGPPATDTQYF. For the CDR3, the DNA is TGCGCCAGCAGCTTGGTTGCGGCAGGCCCACCCGCCACAGATACGCAGTATTTT.

V gene TRBV7-2 combines with J gene TRBJ1-2, with 9 positions matching TRBD1. The CDR3 contains 15 residues. V lost 1 base and J lost 7; bases outside the gene matches: 7. Looked up from germline, CDR1 is SGHTA and CDR2 is FQGNSA. The CDR3 DNA follows: TGTGCCAGCAGCTTAGTGCGGACAGGGGTCTCTGGCTACACCTTC. It translates to CASSLVRTGVSGYTF.

The chain recombines TRBV24-1 with TRBJ2-2; perhaps TRBD2 as D (6 bases). This CDR3 region has 16 residues. Germline V CDR1 and CDR2: KGHDR, SFDVKD. V was clipped by 2 bases and J by 1 base, with 10 bases between them. The CDR3: CATSDWGGVNTGELFF. DNA for the CDR3: TGTGCCACCAGTGATTGGGGCGGGGTGAACACCGGGGAGCTGTTTTTT.

This clonotype was seen more than once but under ten times. This rearrangement joins TRBV6-2 or TRBV6-3 to TRBJ2-3, with 10 nucleotides matching TRBD2. This CDR3 is built from 21 residues. CDR1 and CDR2 (germline): MNHEY, SVGEGT. J lost 6 bases, V lost 2 bases, and 23 bases had no gene match. The CDR3 loop is CASSYRSLQRGGLVGPDTQYF. The CDR3 DNA follows: TGTGCCAGCAGTTACCGCAGCCTACAGCGGGGGGGCCTCGTTGGACCCGATACGCAGTATTTT.

The rearrangement links TRBV7-3 to TRBJ2-2, with D possibly being TRBD1 (6 bases). This CDR3 has 15 amino acids. V lost 4 bases and J 4 bases, leaving 13 bases between the germline ends. Germline loops: CDR1 SGHTA, CDR2 FQGTGA. The CDR3 reads CASSSQGTATGELFF. Here the CDR3 DNA reads TGTGCCAGCAGCTCACAGGGTACGGCCACCGGGGAGCTGTTTTTT.

The chain links TRBV5-5 to TRBJ2-7; D not certain. Germline CDR1 is SGHKS and CDR2 is YYEKEE (reference sequence). Trimming left V 0 bases short and J 1 base short, with 5 bases between. The CDR3 runs 13 residues. CDR3 loop: CASSLDQSYEQYV. DNA of the CDR3: TGTGCCAGCAGCTTGGACCAGTCCTACGAGCAGTACGTC.

This clonotype was seen ten or more times. The chain couples TRBV6-1 to TRBJ2-7; D perhaps matches TRBD1 (6 bases). This CDR3 has 14 residues. The germline V gene has CDR1 MNHNS and CDR2 SASEGT. Trimming removed 8 bases at V and 0 bases at J, with 14 bases between. Written as DNA, the CDR3 is TGTGCCAGCTCACCCCAGGGGAGCTCCTACGAGCAGTACGTC. Translating it yields CASSPQGSSYEQYV.

Only a few counts were recorded for this clonotype. The genes are TRBV9 and TRBJ2-3; either TRBD1 or TRBD2 may supply D (6 bases each). CDR1 SGDLS and CDR2 YYNGEE come from the germline V gene. There are 17 residues in the CDR3. V was cut by 0 bases and J by 3 bases, with 17 bases left in between. Here the CDR3 reads CASSVGASRGETDTQYF. DNA of the CDR3: TGTGCCAGCAGCGTAGGGGCATCGAGGGGGGAGACAGATACGCAGTATTTT.

In this sample, this clonotype turned up a few times. The chain recombines TRBV10-3 with TRBJ2-7; 7 bases are shared with TRBD1. Germline values: CDR1 ENHRY, CDR2 SYGVKD. Germline trimming cut 10 bases from V and 1 base from J; bases unmatched to any gene: 7. CDR3 length equals 13 residues. CDR3 sequence reads: CATDRVRSYEQYF. The DNA of the CDR3 is TGTGCCACCGACAGGGTTCGGTCCTACGAGCAGTACTTC.

This clonotype has more than one count but fewer than ten. This chain joins TRBV7-2 and TRBJ1-3; no clear D gene. Trimming removed 2 bases at V and 0 bases at J, with 11 bases between. The germline CDR1 and CDR2 sequences are SGHTA and FQGNSA. The CDR3 totals 16 residues. CDR3 region: CASSLSGRGSGNTIYF. The CDR3 DNA is TGTGCCAGCAGCTTAAGCGGCAGAGGCTCTGGAAACACCATATATTTT.

This clonotype was seen more than once but under ten times. The J gene is TRBJ1-3, the V gene TRBV6-5; 10 positions agree with TRBD1. The CDR3 consists of 18 residues. The V gene's germline CDR1 is MNHEY and CDR2 SVGAGI. V gave up 0 bases and J gave up 3 bases; unmatched junction bases: 8. CDR3 DNA sequence: TGTGCCAGCAGTTACTCTCTCAAGACAGGGGGCTTTGGAAACACCATATATTTT. This codes for CASSYSLKTGGFGNTIYF.

J is TRBJ2-5 and V is TRBV12-3 or TRBV12-4; D may be TRBD1 (5 bases). This CDR3 spans 11 amino acids. The germline V and J ends were trimmed by 3 bases and 10 bases, with 9 bases remaining between them. DNA for the CDR3: TGTGCCAGCAGTTTTCGGACAATCCAGTACTTC. This sequence encodes CASSFRTIQYF.

This clonotype was counted at least ten times. The chain recombines TRBV15 with TRBJ1-1; no reliable D call. Per the germline V gene, CDR1 is LNHNV and CDR2 is YYDKDF (reference sequence). V lost 6 bases, J lost 1 base, and 21 bases lay in between. The CDR3 extends over 17 amino acids. The DNA of the CDR3 is TGTGCCACCAGTCTCCGGACTTCGTTTTACAGGAACACTGAAGCTTTCTTT. Translating it yields CATSLRTSFYRNTEAFF.

In this sample, this clonotype turned up many times. The chain couples TRBV7-9 to TRBJ1-2; 7 positions match TRBD1. V shed 3 bases, J shed 2 bases, and the junction held 6 bases outside the gene matches. CDR3 length: 15 residues. Germline CDR1 reads SEHNR; CDR2 reads FQNEAQ (reference sequence). The CDR3 reads CASSFTDRENYGYTF. CDR3 DNA: TGTGCCAGCAGCTTCACTGACAGGGAGAACTATGGCTACACCTTC.

This clonotype was counted between two and nine times. The V gene is TRBV7-9, the J gene TRBJ2-5, with 9 bases that match TRBD1. This CDR3 contains 15 residues. Germline V lookup: CDR1 SEHNR, CDR2 FQNEAQ (reference sequence). V lost 8 bases, J lost 4 bases, and 11 bases stayed unmatched. The CDR3 DNA reads TGTGCCAGCGCCCCGGGACAGGGTAGTGGAGAGACCCAGTACTTC. Its translation is CASAPGQGSGETQYF. Drawing the rest from reference TRBV7-9 and TRBJ2-5, the complete variable domain is DTGVSQNPRHKITKRGQNVTFRCDPISEHNRLYWYRQTLGQGPEFLTYFQNEAQLEKSRLLSDRFSAERPKGSFSTLEIQRTEQGDSAMYLCASAPGQGSGETQYFGPGTRLLVL.

J is TRBJ1-2 and V is TRBV20-1; no clear D gene. V was shortened by 2 bases and J by 9 bases, with 22 bases between the two germline ends. This CDR3 has 15 residues. The germline V gene has CDR1 DFQATT and CDR2 SNEGSKA (reference sequence). The CDR3 sequence is CSARPGSRYGIRYTF. In DNA form, the CDR3 reads TGCAGTGCTAGACCGGGGTCTCGGTATGGGATCCGCTACACCTTC.

This clonotype was detected many times. The chain has TRBV30 and TRBJ2-5; D remains ambiguous. The CDR3 extends over 12 amino acids. From germline, CDR1 is GTSNPN and CDR2 SVGIG (reference sequence). Trimming removed 3 bases from V and 6 bases from J, with 11 bases in between. CDR3 region: CAWRASPKTQYF. In nucleotides, the CDR3 is TGTGCCTGGAGGGCCAGCCCCAAGACCCAGTACTTC.

J is TRBJ1-6 and V is TRBV6-2 or TRBV6-3; weak D call: TRBD1 (5 bases). This CDR3 contains 19 residues. Germline V gene sequence: CDR1 MNHEY, CDR2 SVGEGT. V gave up 0 bases and J gave up 7 bases, with 22 bases separating them. In DNA, the CDR3 is TGTGCCAGCAGTTACTCGAAACAGGCTCTCCGCCGCAGAAATTCACCCCTCCACTTT. This sequence encodes CASSYSKQALRRRNSPLHF.